This TCR beta chain appears in the sequencing data of a study of T cells in Graves' hyperthyroidism and ophthalmopathy. This clonotype was found many times. It was RNA transcripts that yielded the amplified TCR beta CDR3 regions. With the HTBI primer set, the TCR CDR3 went through a first round of RT-PCR. TCRdb used MiXCR to reprocess the multiplex PCR reads, holding one entry per CDR3 protein. The table shows about 410,000 distinct CDR3 sequences, with 14% to 15% occurring only once. The CDR3 loop spans 14 amino acids. Between the trimmed V and J ends, which lost 3 bases and 5 bases, there was a span of 10 bases. Germline values: CDR1 LNHNV, CDR2 YYDKDF (reference sequence).

The V call is TRBV15, the J call TRBJ2-2; a weak D match, TRBD1 (5 bases). Specimen: blood. This TCR derives from a man in his late teens or twenties with Graves' ophthalmopathy. Here the CDR3 reads CATSSGAETGELFF. The CDR3 bases are TGTGCCACCAGCAGTGGGGCTGAAACCGGGGAGCTGTTTTTT.